The clone carrying this T cell receptor (beta chain) was seen a handful of times. Irradiated, violet-dye-labeled stimulators (roughly 200,000) were plated alongside roughly 200,000 CFSE-labeled responders. The data derive from a study of graft-versus-host responses after intestinal transplantation. Assay used: immunoSEQ multiplex PCR; TCRdb lists only in-frame clones, some missing. The table has some 9,800 clones, 36% seen once. CDR3 length: 16 amino acids. Trimming shortened V by 0 bases and J by 5 bases, and 16 bases separated the two germline ends. The germline CDR1 and CDR2 sequences are SNHLY and FYNNEI.

The chain uses TRBV2 and TRBJ1-1; D is uncertain. This TCR came from a human patient who received an intestinal transplant. The material was alloreactive CD8+ T cells from a mixed lymphocyte reaction culture, obtained before intestinal transplant. Subset defined: CFSE-low proliferating T cells sorted from approximately six-day pre-transplant mixed lymphocyte reaction (GvH or HvG direction). Here the CDR3 DNA reads TGTGCCAGCAGTGAAGCGGTAAGTGGAGGACGGACTGAAGCTTTCTTT. Translating gives CASSEAVSGGRTEAFF.